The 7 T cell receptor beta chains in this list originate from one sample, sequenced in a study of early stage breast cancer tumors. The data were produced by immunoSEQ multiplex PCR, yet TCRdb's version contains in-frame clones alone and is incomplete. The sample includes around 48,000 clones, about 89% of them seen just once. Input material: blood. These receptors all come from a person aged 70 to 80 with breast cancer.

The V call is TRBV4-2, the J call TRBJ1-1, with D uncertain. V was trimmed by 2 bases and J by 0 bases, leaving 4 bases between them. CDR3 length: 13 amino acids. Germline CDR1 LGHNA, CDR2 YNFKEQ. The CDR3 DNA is TGTGCCAGCAGCCAAATCTTGAACACTGAAGCTTTCTTT. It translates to CASSQILNTEAFF.

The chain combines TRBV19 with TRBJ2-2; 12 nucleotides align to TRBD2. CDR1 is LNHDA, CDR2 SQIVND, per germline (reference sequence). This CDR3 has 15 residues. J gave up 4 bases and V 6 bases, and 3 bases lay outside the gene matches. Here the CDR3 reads CASRLAGGSTGELFF. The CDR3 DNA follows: TGTGCCAGTAGGCTAGCGGGGGGGAGCACCGGGGAGCTGTTTTTT.

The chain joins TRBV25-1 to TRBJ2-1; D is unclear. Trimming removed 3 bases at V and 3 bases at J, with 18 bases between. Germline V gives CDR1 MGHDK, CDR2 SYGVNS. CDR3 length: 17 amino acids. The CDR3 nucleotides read TGTGCCAGCAGTGACTGTTACAGTCTCCCTTGCTACAATGAGCAGTTCTTC. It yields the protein CASSDCYSLPCYNEQFF.

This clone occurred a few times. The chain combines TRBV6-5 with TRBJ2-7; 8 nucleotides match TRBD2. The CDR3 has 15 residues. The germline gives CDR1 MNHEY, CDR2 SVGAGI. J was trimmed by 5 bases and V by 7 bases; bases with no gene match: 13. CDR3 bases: TGTGCCAGCACTACGGTCCGGGGGGGCCCCCACGAGCAGTACTTC. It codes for CASTTVRGGPHEQYF.

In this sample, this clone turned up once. The CDR3 loop reads CARRGGEQPYEQYF. Written as DNA, the CDR3 is TGTGCCAGACGCGGGGGGGAACAGCCCTACGAGCAGTACTTC. The J gene is TRBJ2-7, the V gene TRBV5-3; 9 bases align to TRBD2. TRBV5-3 is flagged as an ORF with uncertain function. CDR3 length: 14 amino acids. V shed 7 bases, J shed 2 bases, and the junction held 7 bases outside the gene matches.

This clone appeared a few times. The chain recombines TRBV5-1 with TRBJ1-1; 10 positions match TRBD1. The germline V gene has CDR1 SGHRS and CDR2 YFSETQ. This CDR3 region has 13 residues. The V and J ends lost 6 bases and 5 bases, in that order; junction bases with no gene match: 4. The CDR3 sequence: CASMGQGTTEAFF. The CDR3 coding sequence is TGCGCCAGCATGGGACAGGGGACAACTGAAGCTTTCTTT.

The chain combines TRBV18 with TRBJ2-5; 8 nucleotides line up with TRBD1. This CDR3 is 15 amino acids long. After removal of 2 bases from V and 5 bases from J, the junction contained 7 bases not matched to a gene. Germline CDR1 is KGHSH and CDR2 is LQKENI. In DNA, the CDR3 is TGTGCCAGCTCACCAGCCAGGGGGCGCGGGGAGACCCAGTACTTC. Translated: CASSPARGRGETQYF.